Shown below are 15 T cell receptor beta chains from a single sample sequenced in a study of blood T cell repertoires in COVID-19. TCRdb's copy holds only in-frame clones and misses some; the assay was immunoSEQ multiplex PCR. The sample holds 300,000 to 350,000 clones, 90% seen once. The material sequenced was peripheral blood. These receptor sequences come from a woman under 40 with COVID-19, enrolled during active disease.

The chain has TRBV6-5 and TRBJ2-3; TRBD2 agrees at 7 bases. The ends lost 11 bases at V and 8 bases at J; junction bases unmatched: 4. The CDR3 runs 10 residues. CDR1 and CDR2 (germline): MNHEY, SVGAGI. In DNA, the CDR3 is TGTGCCGCCTCGGGGGGTACGCAGTATTTT. It is translated as CAASGGTQYF.

V gene TRBV6-6 combines with J gene TRBJ2-3, with a tentative D call TRBD1 (6 bases). This CDR3 contains 14 residues. V lost 7 bases and J 3 bases, leaving 14 bases between the germline ends. Germline CDR1 MNHNY, CDR2 SVGAGI (reference sequence). CDR3: CASNLQGGTDTQYF. Here the CDR3 DNA reads TGTGCCAGCAATCTACAGGGTGGGACAGATACGCAGTATTTT.

The table lists this clone with many counts. This chain joins TRBV6-5 and TRBJ2-7; D not certain. Germline V gene data show CDR1 as MNHEY and CDR2 as SVGAGI. V dropped 6 bases and J dropped 5 bases, with 11 bases sitting between them. There are 12 residues in the CDR3. The CDR3 sequence: CASSRVPHEQYF. The CDR3 DNA is TGTGCCAGCAGCCGGGTCCCCCACGAGCAGTACTTC.

The rearrangement joins TRBV27 to TRBJ2-7; possible D gene TRBD2, 5 bases. The CDR3 has 15 residues. The ends were cut back, 2 bases at V and 4 bases at J, with 15 bases in the middle. The germline CDR1 and CDR2 sequences are MNHEY and SMNVEV (reference sequence). The CDR3 nucleotides are TGTGCCAGCAGTTTAAGTAGGGAGAGGAGTTACGAGCAGTACTTC. This encodes CASSLSRERSYEQYF.

This chain joins TRBV12-3 or TRBV12-4 and TRBJ1-5; D is perhaps TRBD1 (5 bases). The CDR3 is made up of 13 amino acids. The V and J ends lost 3 bases and 3 bases respectively, with 6 bases between them. The CDR3 nucleotides are TGTGCCAGCAGTTTCAGGGTCAATCAGCCCCAGCATTTT. It yields the protein CASSFRVNQPQHF.

The V gene is TRBV19, the J gene TRBJ1-3, with D possibly being TRBD1 (5 bases). V was shortened by 3 bases and J by 1 base, with 7 bases between the two germline ends. The CDR3 loop spans 14 amino acids. The germline CDR1 and CDR2 sequences are LNHDA and SQIVND (reference sequence). CDR3: CASSIRQSGNTIYF. CDR3 coding DNA: TGTGCCAGTAGTATCCGACAGTCTGGAAACACCATATATTTT. Complete variable domain (other parts from reference TRBV19 and TRBJ1-3): DGGITQSPKYLFRKEGQNVTLSCEQNLNHDAMYWYRQDPGQGLRLIYYSQIVNDFQKGDIAEGYSVSREKKESFPLTVTSAQKNPTAFYLCASSIRQSGNTIYFGEGSWLTVV.

This chain joins TRBV5-5 and TRBJ1-6, with D maybe TRBD1 (5 bases). Germline V gene sequence: CDR1 SGHKS, CDR2 YYEKEE (reference sequence). Trimming left V 0 bases short and J 0 bases short, with 10 bases between. The CDR3 runs 17 residues. DNA for the CDR3: TGTGCCAGCAGCTTGGACTGGGGCAGCTCCTATAATTCACCCCTCCACTTT. Translating gives CASSLDWGSSYNSPLHF.

The CDR3 here is CASSAMGARANTEAFF. For the CDR3, the DNA is TGTGCCAGCAGCGCCATGGGGGCCAGAGCTAACACTGAAGCTTTCTTT. The chain recombines TRBV12-1 with TRBJ1-1; no check of the table's D call, TRBD1, against the DNA was made. TRBV12-1 is a pseudogene segment. This CDR3 has 16 residues.

The CDR3 protein is CASSVDPYGGYSYEQYF. The CDR3, as DNA: TGTGCCAGCAGCGTAGATCCCTACGGGGGTTACTCCTACGAGCAGTACTTC. The rearrangement joins TRBV9 to TRBJ2-7, with D possibly matching TRBD2 (6 bases). The V and J ends lost 0 bases and 0 bases respectively, with 16 bases between them. Germline V gives CDR1 SGDLS, CDR2 YYNGEE. This CDR3 contains 17 residues.

This clone was observed a single time. The chain links TRBV5-1 to TRBJ2-1, with 9 bases that match TRBD2. V shed 0 bases and J 2 bases; nucleotides not matched to a gene: 6. The CDR3 sequence is 17 residues long. Germline V lookup: CDR1 SGHRS, CDR2 YFSETQ. The CDR3 sequence: CASSLVNSGRAYNEQFF. The DNA of the CDR3 is TGCGCCAGCAGCTTGGTCAATAGCGGGAGAGCCTACAATGAGCAGTTCTTC.

The count of this clone is one. The chain joins TRBV5-4 to TRBJ2-3; possibly TRBD1 for D (5 bases). CDR1 SGHNT and CDR2 YYREEE come from the germline V gene (reference sequence). The CDR3 loop spans 15 amino acids. Between the trimmed V and J ends, which lost 3 bases and 2 bases, there was a span of 13 bases. The CDR3 loop reads CASSYDSGDTDTQYF. CDR3 nucleotide sequence: TGTGCCAGCAGCTACGACAGTGGGGACACAGATACGCAGTATTTT.

This chain connects TRBV29-1 to TRBJ2-7; TRBD2 is a possible D gene (7 bases). Germline CDR1 reads SQVTM; CDR2 reads ANQGSEA. V lost 1 base and J 5 bases, leaving 18 bases between the germline ends. The CDR3 sequence is 15 residues long. The chain's CDR3 is CSVEGGGGIIDEQYF. The CDR3 nucleotides read TGCAGCGTTGAAGGAGGGGGGGGAATTATCGACGAGCAGTACTTC.

The chain employs TRBV25-1 and TRBJ1-3; D unresolved. The V and J ends lost 6 bases and 0 bases respectively, with 6 bases between them. CDR3 length: 13 residues. The germline V gene encodes CDR1 MGHDK and CDR2 SYGVNS. The CDR3 protein is CASSGYSGNTIYF. The CDR3 nucleotides are TGTGCCAGCAGCGGGTACTCTGGAAACACCATATATTTT. The full variable domain, its missing parts supplied by reference TRBV25-1 and TRBJ1-3, is EADIYQTPRYLVIGTGKKITLECSQTMGHDKMYWYQQDPGMELHLIHYSYGVNSTEKGDLSSESTVSRIRTEHFPLTLESARPSHTSQYLCASSGYSGNTIYFGEGSWLTVV.

This rearrangement joins TRBV10-1 to TRBJ2-1, with a tentative D call TRBD2 (6 bases). CDR3 size: 16 residues. Trimming took 4 bases from V and 1 from J, leaving 14 bases between them. Looked up from germline, CDR1 is WNHNN and CDR2 is SYGVQD (reference sequence). CDR3 region: CASSASSGRSYNEQFF. The CDR3 nucleotides are TGCGCCAGCAGTGCCTCCAGCGGGCGGTCCTACAATGAGCAGTTCTTC.

This chain joins TRBV27 and TRBJ2-7; D unclear. V lost 3 bases, J lost 3 bases, and 3 bases lay in between. Per the germline V gene, CDR1 is MNHEY and CDR2 is SMNVEV (reference sequence). This CDR3 has 11 amino acids. CDR3 bases: TGTGCCAGCAGTTTCGGCTACGAGCAGTACTTC. Its translation: CASSFGYEQYF.